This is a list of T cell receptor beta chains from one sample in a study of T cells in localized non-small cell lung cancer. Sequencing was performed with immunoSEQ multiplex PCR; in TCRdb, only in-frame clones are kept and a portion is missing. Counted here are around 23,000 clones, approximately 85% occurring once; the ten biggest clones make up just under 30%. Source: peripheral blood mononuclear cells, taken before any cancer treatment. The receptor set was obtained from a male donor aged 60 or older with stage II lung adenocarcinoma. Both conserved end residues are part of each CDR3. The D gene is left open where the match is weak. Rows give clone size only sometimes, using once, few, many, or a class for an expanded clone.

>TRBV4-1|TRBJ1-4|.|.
CASSLSTDRQREKLFF
TGCGCCAGCAGCCTCTCTACAGACAGGCAGAGGGAAAAACTGTTTTTT
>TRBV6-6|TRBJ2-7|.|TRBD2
CASRGGGRRYEQYF
TGTGCCAGCCGAGGCGGCGGGAGGCGCTACGAGCAGTACTTC
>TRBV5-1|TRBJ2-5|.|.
CASRISPETQYF
TGCGCCAGCAGGATCTCCCCAGAGACCCAGTACTTC
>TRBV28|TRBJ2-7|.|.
CASRDPRTGEQYF
TGTGCCAGCAGGGACCCCCGGACTGGCGAGCAGTACTTC
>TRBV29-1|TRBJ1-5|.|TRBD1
CSAATGNSNQPQHF
TGCAGCGCTGCGACAGGGAATAGCAATCAGCCCCAGCATTTT
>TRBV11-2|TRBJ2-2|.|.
CASELPRGAGELFF
TGTGCCAGCGAGCTTCCCAGGGGGGCCGGGGAGCTGTTTTTT
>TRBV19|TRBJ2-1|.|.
CASSIGVYSYNEQFF
TGTGCCAGTAGTATAGGGGTCTACTCCTACAATGAGCAGTTCTTC
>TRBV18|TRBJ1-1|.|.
CASSPIPGSNTEAFF
TGTGCCAGCTCACCAATCCCAGGGAGTAACACTGAAGCTTTCTTT
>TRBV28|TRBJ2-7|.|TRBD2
CASSLFVTSGSYEQYF
TGTGCCAGCAGTTTATTTGTAACTAGCGGATCCTACGAGCAGTACTTC
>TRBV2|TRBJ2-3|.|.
CASSGLVSTDTQYF
TGTGCCAGCAGTGGGTTAGTAAGCACAGATACGCAGTATTTT
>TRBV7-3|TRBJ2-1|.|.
CASSMTTGSYNEQFF
TGTGCCAGCAGCATGACTACAGGGTCCTACAATGAGCAGTTCTTC
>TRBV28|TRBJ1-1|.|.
CASNPLNTEAFF
TGTGCCAGCAACCCCCTGAACACTGAAGCTTTCTTT
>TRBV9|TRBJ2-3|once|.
CASSVARVITDTQYF
TGTGCCAGCAGCGTAGCTAGGGTAATCACAGATACGCAGTATTTT
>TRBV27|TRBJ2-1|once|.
CASSPGVTTYNEQFF
TGTGCCAGCAGTCCGGGTGTAACAACCTACAATGAGCAGTTCTTC
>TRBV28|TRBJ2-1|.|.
CASSPTGRVNEQFF
TGTGCCAGCAGCCCTACCGGACGCGTCAATGAGCAGTTCTTC
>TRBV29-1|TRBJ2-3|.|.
CSVDFRQSTDTQYF
TGCAGCGTTGATTTCCGCCAGAGCACAGATACGCAGTATTTT
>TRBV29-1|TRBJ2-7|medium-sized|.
CSVSEGGHEQYF
TGCAGCGTGTCCGAGGGGGGGCACGAGCAGTACTTC
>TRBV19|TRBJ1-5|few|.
CASSIDPVGSNQPQHF
TGTGCCAGTAGTATAGATCCCGTCGGTAGCAATCAGCCCCAGCATTTT
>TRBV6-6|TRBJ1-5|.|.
CASTGGLQPQHF
TGTGCCAGCACCGGGGGCCTTCAGCCCCAGCATTTT
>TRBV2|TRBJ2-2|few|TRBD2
CASRREEPGELFF
TGTGCCAGCCGTCGGGAGGAACCCGGGGAGCTGTTTTTT
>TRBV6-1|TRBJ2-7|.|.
CASSESLESAYEQYF
TGTGCCAGCAGTGAATCACTAGAAAGCGCCTACGAGCAGTACTTC
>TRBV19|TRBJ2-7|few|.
CASKEVRGHEQYF
TGTGCCAGTAAGGAGGTGCGGGGTCACGAGCAGTACTTC
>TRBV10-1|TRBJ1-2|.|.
CASSESPQGGIYGYTF
TGCGCCAGCAGTGAATCCCCGCAGGGCGGGATCTATGGCTACACCTTC
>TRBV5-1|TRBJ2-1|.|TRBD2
CASSFLATSGSGEQFF
TGCGCCAGCAGCTTTCTTGCGACTAGCGGGAGTGGTGAGCAGTTCTTC
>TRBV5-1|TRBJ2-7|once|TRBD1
CASSSGTESSYEQYF
TGCGCCAGCAGCTCCGGGACAGAGAGCTCCTACGAGCAGTACTTC
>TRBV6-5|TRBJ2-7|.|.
CASSSYYEQYF
TGTGCCAGCAGTTCATACTACGAGCAGTACTTC